The 5 T cell receptor beta chains presented below share a single source sample, sequenced in a study of blood T cell repertoires in COVID-19. Sequencing used immunoSEQ multiplex PCR; TCRdb keeps in-frame clones, though not all of them. The table lists 100,000 to 150,000 clones, 70% to 85% of them singletons. Sequencing was carried out using peripheral blood. The origin of the receptors is a woman aged 65 to 85 with acute or convalescent COVID-19.

The chain recombines TRBV19 with TRBJ1-1; D ambiguous. Germline-derived CDR1 and CDR2 are LNHDA and SQIVND (reference sequence). V lost 7 bases and J lost 6, with 18 bases in between. This CDR3 has 14 residues. In DNA, the CDR3 is TGTGCCAGTACTCCGTCCCCCTTAACTGCTGAAGCTTTCTTT. It is translated as CASTPSPLTAEAFF.

The genes are TRBV15 and TRBJ1-5; D gene unclear. In germline, CDR1 is LNHNV, CDR2 YYDKDF (reference sequence). With 0 bases removed from V and 9 bases from J, the gap between germline ends came to 9 bases. The length of the CDR3 is 13 residues. The CDR3, as DNA: TGTGCCACCAGCAGAGATAGTCGTGGGCCCCAGCATTTT. Encoded protein: CATSRDSRGPQHF.

The V gene is TRBV4-3, the J gene TRBJ2-5; no firm D call. This CDR3 is built from 14 residues. The V end lost 0 bases, the J end lost 3 bases, and 8 bases lay between the germline ends. Germline V gene data show CDR1 as LGHNA and CDR2 as YSLEER. The CDR3 spells CASSQDNLKETQYF. DNA for the CDR3: TGCGCCAGCAGCCAAGATAACTTAAAAGAGACCCAGTACTTC.

The chain has TRBV7-2 and TRBJ1-2; perhaps TRBD1 as D (5 bases). Trimming pared 4 bases from V and 5 bases from J, leaving 14 bases between. Looked up from germline, CDR1 is SGHTA and CDR2 is FQGNSA. This CDR3 is 14 amino acids long. CDR3 region: CASSSYTGSYGYTF. The CDR3 nucleotides read TGTGCCAGCAGCTCCTATACAGGAAGTTATGGCTACACCTTC.

The chain recombines TRBV15 with TRBJ1-1; D perhaps matches TRBD1 (6 bases). With 0 bases removed from V and 2 bases from J, the gap between germline ends came to 16 bases. The CDR3 extends over 17 amino acids. Germline V gene lookup returns CDR1 LNHNV and CDR2 YYDKDF (reference sequence). The CDR3 here is CATSRDPPGALNTEAFF. CDR3 DNA: TGTGCCACCAGCAGAGACCCCCCAGGGGCCCTAAACACTGAAGCTTTCTTT.